The rows below give T cell receptor beta chains drawn from one sample of a study of T cell responses to AZD1222 COVID-19 vaccine. The table came from immunoSEQ multiplex PCR; TCRdb's copy has only in-frame clones and leaves some out. The top ten clones hold more than 5.5% of a sample with about 160,000 clones, around nine tenths of them seen once. Material: peripheral blood, obtained on day 0 of AZD1222 vaccination. These receptors were collected from an adult in good health. CDR3s include the opening cysteine and the closing phenylalanine or tryptophan. D genes are given only for firm matches. Clone size appears in some rows only: once, few, many, or a class for an expanded clone.

>NA|TRBD2|TRBJ2-5|TRBV5-1
TGCGCCAGCAGCACCGGGACTAGCGGGAGTGAGACCCAGTACTTC
CASSTGTSGSETQYF
>NA|NA|TRBJ1-1|TRBV11-2
TGTGCCAGCAGCTTAGGGGCAGGGGCCTCAAACACTGAAGCTTTCTTT
CASSLGAGASNTEAFF
>NA|TRBD2|TRBJ2-1|TRBV28
TGTGCCAGCAGACGGACTAGCGGGGGGGTGGTCTACAATGAGCAGTTCTTC
CASRRTSGGVVYNEQFF
>NA|TRBD1|TRBJ1-1|TRBV11-3
TGTGCCAGCAGCTCACAGGGGCAGGACACTGAAGCTTTCTTT
CASSSQGQDTEAFF
>NA|NA|TRBJ2-5|TRBV24-1
TGTGCCACCAGTGATCCGCGGGGAAGGGGGCGATTGAAAGAGACCCAGTACTTC
CATSDPRGRGRLKETQYF
>NA|TRBD1|TRBJ2-4|TRBV20-1
TGCAGTGCTAGTGCTGGGGACAGGGGATACATTCAGTACTTC
CSASAGDRGYIQYF
>once|TRBD1|TRBJ1-4|TRBV11-2
TGTGCCAGCAGCTTAGGAGACAGGGCAACTGAAAAACTGTTTTTT
CASSLGDRATEKLFF
>NA|NA|TRBJ2-7|TRBV6-2/TRBV6-3
TGTGCCAGCAGTCGGTCAGAGGGGGGCTACGAGCAGTACTTC
CASSRSEGGYEQYF
>NA|TRBD1|TRBJ1-6|TRBV3-1/TRBV3-2
TGTGCCAGCAGCCAACAGATCACGGGACAGCTTAATTCACCCCTCCACTTT
CASSQQITGQLNSPLHF
>NA|NA|TRBJ2-1|TRBV7-6
TGTGCCAGCAGCTTAGCGCAGGCAGAGCAGTTCTTC
CASSLAQAEQFF
>few|NA|TRBJ1-5|TRBV3-1/TRBV3-2
TGTGCCAGCAGCCAAGCTAGCAATCAGCCCCAGCATTTT
CASSQASNQPQHF
>NA|TRBD2|TRBJ2-1|TRBV27
TGTGCCAGCAGTTTAAGGGCGACTAGCGGGGGATATAATGAGCAGTTCTTC
CASSLRATSGGYNEQFF
>NA|NA|TRBJ1-2|TRBV5-1
TGCGCCAGCAGCAGAGGACAGACGGCTAACTATGGCTACACCTTC
CASSRGQTANYGYTF
>NA|NA|TRBJ2-7|TRBV7-2
TGTGCCAGCAGCTTAGGGGGTTCGCCTTACGAGCAGTACTTC
CASSLGGSPYEQYF
>NA|NA|TRBJ1-2|TRBV28
TGTGCCAGCAGTTCCCCGTTTCGAGGGTGGAATGGCTACACCTTC
CASSSPFRGWNGYTF
>NA|NA|TRBJ2-5|TRBV27
TGTGCCAGCCGAACTGGCAGCCAAGAGACCCAGTACTTC
CASRTGSQETQYF
>NA|TRBD1|TRBJ1-2|TRBV27
TGTGCCAGCAGTTTAACAGGGGGCCTCTATGGCTACACCTTC
CASSLTGGLYGYTF
>NA|NA|TRBJ1-1|TRBV27
TGTGCCAGCAGCCTGACAGCGAACACTGAAGCTTTCTTT
CASSLTANTEAFF
>NA|TRBD1|TRBJ1-3|TRBV6-5
TGTGCCAGCAGGCGAAGACAGGGGGCAGGCACCATATATTTT
CASRRRQGAGTIYF
>NA|NA|TRBJ1-2|TRBV6-4
TGTGCCAGCAGTGACCCGGGGCGTGTTAACTATGGCTACACCTTC
CASSDPGRVNYGYTF
>NA|TRBD1|TRBJ2-2|TRBV24-1
TGTGCCACCAGTGATTCCCACAGGGGTTTCGCGAACACCGGGGAGCTGTTTTTT
CATSDSHRGFANTGELFF
>NA|NA|TRBJ1-3|TRBV6-5
TGTGCCAGCCTTCGGGAACCCGGAAACACCATATATTTT
CASLREPGNTIYF
>NA|NA|TRBJ1-5|TRBV7-8
TGTGCCGGCAGCTCCGGCATAAATCAGCCCCAGCATTTT
CAGSSGINQPQHF
>once|TRBD1|TRBJ1-2|TRBV13
TGTGCCAGCAGTTTGGACAGGGAACATGGCTACACCTTC
CASSLDREHGYTF